The following is a T cell receptor (beta chain) sequence with its context. Its specific antigen is unknown. There are no base qualities to consult, and no much larger clone falls within one base. Receptor amplification or capture employed the immunoSEQ multiplex PCR assay. Rearranged TCR beta chain sequences were amplified using the hsTCRB Kit according to the manufacturer's protocol. Sequencing of TCRB libraries was carried out on an Illumina MiSeq. The authors processed their data as follows. Demultiplexing, trimming and gene mapping were performed with the kit vendor's proprietary platform. Sourced from immuneACCESS, this table was stored by TCRdb with only in-frame sequences that have V and J called. A share of the clones is absent; for the studies checked, an unresolved V gene accounts for under half, and the remainder has no known explanation. V and J calls and clone size are copied from that table; D and trimming were computed from the DNA. The sample has more than 50,000 clones on record, around 80% of them singletons. The ten largest account for approximately 6.1% of the sample.

This specimen's time point label, interpreted: week 11, during vaccination. Each vaccine dose, consisting of 300 ug of a 20-mer mutant IDH1 peptide in Montanide, was administered subcutaneously with topical imiquimod. The donors had newly diagnosed IDH1-mutant astrocytomas of WHO grade 3 or 4 that showed loss of nuclear ATRX. The samples were drawn from NOA16, a multicentre, single-arm, open-label phase I trial in Germany that tested a mutant IDH1 peptide vaccine in humans for the first time. Genomic DNA for TCRB sequencing was extracted from EDTA blood using the DNeasy Blood and Tissue Kit. This entry comes from a study of a mutant IDH1 vaccine in newly diagnosed glioma (dated by TCRdb to about 2021). About the full investigation: Across visits V03 through V10, patients got a total of eight vaccinations, given in weeks 1, 3, 5, 7, 11, 15, 19 and 23. Vaccination began 4-6 weeks after radiotherapy alone, or alongside temozolomide cycles in the chemotherapy-containing groups. Peripheral blood samples were drawn at six visits, namely V03 (baseline), V05, V07, V10, V12 and V13. Of the approximately 30 treated patients, 62.5% were male and roughly 40% were female, and a mean age of approximately 40 years was recorded. Prior to enrollment, standard therapy consisting of radiotherapy alone, temozolomide alone, or radiochemotherapy with temozolomide had been administered to patients, with the combination being received by most patients. Longitudinal TCRB deep sequencing was performed for 20 to 30 treated patients wherever samples were available for exploratory analyses. Overall results and qualifications from the work: Immune responses induced by the vaccine were seen in 90% to 95% of patients across multiple MHC alleles. Pseudoprogression seemed to be unrelated to changes in the top peripheral T cell clonotypes found by TCRB sequencing. PBMC samples for TCRB deep sequencing were selected based on availability. According to the authors, sample limitations meant that analyses of patient blood samples could not be reproduced.

Sequencing used PBMCs, obtained from a glioma patient whose treatment included an IDH1 peptide vaccine. This clonotype was obtained from a man between 45 and 60 years old with glioma.

Here is the DNA: TGTGCCAGCAGCCCATTGACTGAAGCTTTCTTT. This sequence encodes CASSPLTEAFF. The chain uses TRBV7-2 and TRBJ1-1, with no confident D gene call. The germline V gene specifies SGHTA as CDR1 and FQGNSA as CDR2. Measured from the cysteine to the phenylalanine, the CDR3 is 11 residues long. Just CDR3 DNA is preserved here, 33 bases in frame from base 1. V is pared back by 5 bases and J by 5 bases, with 6 bases lying between the germline termini.